This T cell receptor (beta chain) was identified during a study of OX40 agonist ivuxolimab in advanced cancers. Across the whole study: Averaging roughly 60 years in age, with a range of roughly 20 to 90, the cohort was 65% to 85% male.

Study-wide findings and caveats: The 0.1-3.0 mg/kg partial responders had among the lowest clonal expansion.

About this clone: The antigen remains undetermined.

Autoimmune disease history or systemic immunosuppression barred patients. The length of the CDR3 is 16 residues. Per germline, CDR1 LNHNV and CDR2 YYDKDF (reference sequence). V was clipped by 4 bases and J by 2 bases; unmatched bases: 9. The data were produced by immunoSEQ multiplex PCR, yet TCRdb's version contains in-frame clones alone and is incomplete. The sample yields fewer than 75,000 clones, roughly 86% seen once. The sequencing here drew on CD4+ or CD8+ T cells sorted from blood, taken in a trial of the OX40 agonist ivuxolimab. The chain couples TRBV15 to TRBJ2-3; TRBD2 matches 7 bases. This TCR derives from an adult with an advanced solid tumor such as melanoma, head and neck, liver or kidney cancer. This CDR3 reads CATSKISGLLTDTQYF. The CDR3 nucleotides are TGTGCCACCAGCAAAATTAGCGGGCTACTCACAGATACGCAGTATTTT. The full variable domain, rest sourced from reference TRBV15 and TRBJ2-3, is DAMVIQNPRYQVTQFGKPVTLSCSQTLNHNVMYWYQQKSSQAPKLLFHYYDKDFNNEADTPDNFQSRRPNTSFCFLDIRSPGLGDTAMYLCATSKISGLLTDTQYFGPGTRLTVL.